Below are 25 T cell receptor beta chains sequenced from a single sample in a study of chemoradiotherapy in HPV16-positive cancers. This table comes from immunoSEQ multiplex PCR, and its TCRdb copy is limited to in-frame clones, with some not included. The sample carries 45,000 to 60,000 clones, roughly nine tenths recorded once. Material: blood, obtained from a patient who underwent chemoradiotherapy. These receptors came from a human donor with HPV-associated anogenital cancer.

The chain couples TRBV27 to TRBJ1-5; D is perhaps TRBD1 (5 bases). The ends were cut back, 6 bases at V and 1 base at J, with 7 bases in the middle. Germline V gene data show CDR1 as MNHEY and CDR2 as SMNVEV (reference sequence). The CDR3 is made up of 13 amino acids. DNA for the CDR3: TGTGCCAGCAGAGGGGTGAGCAATCAGCCCCAGCATTTT. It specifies CASRGVSNQPQHF.

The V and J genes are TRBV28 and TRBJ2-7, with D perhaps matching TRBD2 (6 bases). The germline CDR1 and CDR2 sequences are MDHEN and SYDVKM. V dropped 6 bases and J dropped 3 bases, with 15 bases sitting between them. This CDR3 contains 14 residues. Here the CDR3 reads CASSPPTRGYEQYF. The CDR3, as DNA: TGTGCCAGCAGCCCTCCGACTAGGGGCTACGAGCAGTACTTC.

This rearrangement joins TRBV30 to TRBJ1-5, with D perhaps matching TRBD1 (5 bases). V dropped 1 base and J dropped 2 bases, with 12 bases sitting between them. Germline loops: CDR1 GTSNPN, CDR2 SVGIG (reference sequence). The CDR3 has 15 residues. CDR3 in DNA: TGTGCCTGGAGTGGTCTACGGGGGGGCAATCAGCCCCAGCATTTT. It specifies CAWSGLRGGNQPQHF.

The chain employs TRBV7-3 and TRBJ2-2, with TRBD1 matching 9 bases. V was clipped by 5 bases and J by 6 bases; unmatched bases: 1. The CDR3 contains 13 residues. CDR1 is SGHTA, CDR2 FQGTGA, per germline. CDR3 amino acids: CASSRDRAGELFF. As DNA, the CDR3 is TGTGCCAGCAGCAGGGACAGGGCCGGGGAGCTGTTTTTT.

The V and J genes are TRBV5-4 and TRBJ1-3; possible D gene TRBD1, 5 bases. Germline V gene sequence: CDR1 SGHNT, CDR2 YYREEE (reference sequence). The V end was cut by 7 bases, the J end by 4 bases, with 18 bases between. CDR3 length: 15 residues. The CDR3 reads CASGRAASGGNTIYF. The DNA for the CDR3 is TGTGCCAGCGGCAGGGCCGCCTCTGGAGGAAACACCATATATTTT.

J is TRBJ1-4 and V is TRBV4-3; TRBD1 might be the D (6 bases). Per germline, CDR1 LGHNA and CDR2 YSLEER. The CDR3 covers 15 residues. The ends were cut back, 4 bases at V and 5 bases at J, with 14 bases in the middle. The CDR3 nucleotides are TGCGCCAGCAGCCCCACCAGGGGCCCAAATGAAAAACTGTTTTTT. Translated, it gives CASSPTRGPNEKLFF.

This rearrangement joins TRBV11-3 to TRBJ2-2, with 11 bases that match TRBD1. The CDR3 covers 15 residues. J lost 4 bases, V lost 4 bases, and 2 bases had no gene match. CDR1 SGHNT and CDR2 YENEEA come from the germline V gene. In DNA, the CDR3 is TGTGCCAGCAGCTCCGGGACAGGGGGCACCGGGGAGCTGTTTTTT. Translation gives CASSSGTGGTGELFF.

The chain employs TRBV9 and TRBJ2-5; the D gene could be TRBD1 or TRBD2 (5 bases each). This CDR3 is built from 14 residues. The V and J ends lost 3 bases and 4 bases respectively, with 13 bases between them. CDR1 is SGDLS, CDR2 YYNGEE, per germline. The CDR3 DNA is TGTGCCAGCAGCGGCCTCTTGAGGGGAGAGACCCAGTACTTC. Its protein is CASSGLLRGETQYF.

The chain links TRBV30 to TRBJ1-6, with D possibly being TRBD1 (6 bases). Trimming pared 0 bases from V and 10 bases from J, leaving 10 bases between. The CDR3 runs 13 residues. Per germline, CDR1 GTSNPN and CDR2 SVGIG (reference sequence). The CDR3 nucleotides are TGTGCCTGGAGTGTCAGGGGAAAGTCACCCCTCCACTTT. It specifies CAWSVRGKSPLHF.

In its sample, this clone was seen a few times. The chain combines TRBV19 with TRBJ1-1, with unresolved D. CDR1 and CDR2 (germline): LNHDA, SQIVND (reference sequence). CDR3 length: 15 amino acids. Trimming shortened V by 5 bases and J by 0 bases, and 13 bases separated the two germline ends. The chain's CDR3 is CASSRGSVMNTEAFF. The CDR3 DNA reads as TGTGCCAGTAGTCGGGGTAGCGTTATGAACACTGAAGCTTTCTTT.

The CDR3 here is CASSPALVNQPQHF. The CDR3 DNA reads TGTGCCAGCAGTCCGGCTCTCGTAAATCAGCCCCAGCATTTT. The rearrangement uses TRBV7-9 and TRBJ1-5; D unresolved. Trimming pared 6 bases from V and 4 bases from J, leaving 13 bases between. Germline CDR1 reads SEHNR; CDR2 reads FQNEAQ (reference sequence). This CDR3 spans 14 amino acids.

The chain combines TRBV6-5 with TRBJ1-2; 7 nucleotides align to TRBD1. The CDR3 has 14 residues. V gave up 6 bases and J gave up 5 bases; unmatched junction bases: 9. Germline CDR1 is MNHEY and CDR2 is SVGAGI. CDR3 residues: CASRSGQAEYGYTF. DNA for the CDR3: TGTGCCAGCAGATCAGGACAGGCTGAGTATGGCTACACCTTC.

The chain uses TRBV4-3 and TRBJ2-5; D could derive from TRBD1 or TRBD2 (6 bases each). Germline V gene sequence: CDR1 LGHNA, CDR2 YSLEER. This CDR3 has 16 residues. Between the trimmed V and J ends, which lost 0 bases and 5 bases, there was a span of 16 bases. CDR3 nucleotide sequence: TGCGCCAGCAGCCAAGATTTACGGGGGCTAGGGGAGACCCAGTACTTC. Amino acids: CASSQDLRGLGETQYF.

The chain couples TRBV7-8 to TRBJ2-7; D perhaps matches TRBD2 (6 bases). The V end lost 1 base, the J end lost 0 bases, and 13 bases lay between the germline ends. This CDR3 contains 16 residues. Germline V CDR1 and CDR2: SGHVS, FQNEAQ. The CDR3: CASSLEEGRSSYEQYF. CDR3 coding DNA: TGTGCCAGCAGCTTAGAGGAGGGCCGAAGCTCCTACGAGCAGTACTTC.

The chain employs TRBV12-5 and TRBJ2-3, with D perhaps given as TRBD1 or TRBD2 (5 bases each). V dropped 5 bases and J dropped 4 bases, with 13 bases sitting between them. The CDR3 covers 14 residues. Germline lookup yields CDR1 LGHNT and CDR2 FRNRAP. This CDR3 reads CASGPSTGPDTQYF. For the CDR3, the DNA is TGTGCTAGTGGTCCATCGACGGGGCCAGATACGCAGTATTTT.

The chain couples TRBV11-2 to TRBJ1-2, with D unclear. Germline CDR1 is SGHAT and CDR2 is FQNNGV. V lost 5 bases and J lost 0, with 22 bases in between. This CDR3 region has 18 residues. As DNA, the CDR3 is TGTGCCAGCAGCCCCTTAGCTCATCCAGGACCCGCTAACTATGGCTACACCTTC. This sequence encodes CASSPLAHPGPANYGYTF.

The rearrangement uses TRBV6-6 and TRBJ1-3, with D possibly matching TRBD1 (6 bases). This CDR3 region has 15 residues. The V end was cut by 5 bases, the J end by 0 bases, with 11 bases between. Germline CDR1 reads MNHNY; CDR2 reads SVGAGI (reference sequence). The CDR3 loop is CASSHRQVSGNTIYF. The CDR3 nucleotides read TGTGCCAGCAGTCACCGACAGGTCTCTGGAAACACCATATATTTT.

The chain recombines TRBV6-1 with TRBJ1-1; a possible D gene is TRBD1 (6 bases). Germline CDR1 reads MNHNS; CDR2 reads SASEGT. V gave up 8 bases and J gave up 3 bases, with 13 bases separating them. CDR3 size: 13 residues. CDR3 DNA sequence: TGTGCCAGCCAACAGGGTCTGGACACTGAAGCTTTCTTT. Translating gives CASQQGLDTEAFF.

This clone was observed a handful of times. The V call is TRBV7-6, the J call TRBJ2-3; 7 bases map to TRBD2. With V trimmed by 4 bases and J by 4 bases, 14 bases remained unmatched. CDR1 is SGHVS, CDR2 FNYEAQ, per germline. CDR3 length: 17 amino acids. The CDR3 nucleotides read TGTGCCAGCAGCTACCCCCGACTAGAGGGAGGGCCAGATACGCAGTATTTT. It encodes CASSYPRLEGGPDTQYF.

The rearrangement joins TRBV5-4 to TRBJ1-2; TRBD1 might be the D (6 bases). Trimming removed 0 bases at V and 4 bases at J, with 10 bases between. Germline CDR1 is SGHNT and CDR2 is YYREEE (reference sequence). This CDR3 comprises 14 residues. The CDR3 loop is CASSLEGQSYGYTF. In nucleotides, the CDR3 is TGTGCCAGCAGCTTGGAAGGACAGAGCTATGGCTACACCTTC.

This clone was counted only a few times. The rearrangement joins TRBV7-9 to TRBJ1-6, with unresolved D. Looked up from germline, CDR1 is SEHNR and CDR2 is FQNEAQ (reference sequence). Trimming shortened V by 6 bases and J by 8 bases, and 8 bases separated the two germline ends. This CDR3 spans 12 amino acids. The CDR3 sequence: CASRAEYSPLHF. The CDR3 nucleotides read TGTGCCAGCAGGGCGGAGTATTCACCCCTCCACTTT.

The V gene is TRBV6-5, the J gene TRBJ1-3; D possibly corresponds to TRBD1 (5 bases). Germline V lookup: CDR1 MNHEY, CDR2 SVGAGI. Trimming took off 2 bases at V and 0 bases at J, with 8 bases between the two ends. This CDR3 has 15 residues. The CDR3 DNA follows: TGTGCCAGCAGTTACCGTGGGGCCTCTGGAAACACCATATATTTT. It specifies CASSYRGASGNTIYF.

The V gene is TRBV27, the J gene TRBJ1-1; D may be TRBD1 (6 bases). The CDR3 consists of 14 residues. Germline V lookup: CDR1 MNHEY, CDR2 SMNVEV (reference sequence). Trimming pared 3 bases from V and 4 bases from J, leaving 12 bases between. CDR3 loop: CASSFARGTTEAFF. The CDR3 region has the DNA TGTGCCAGCAGTTTTGCCAGGGGAACCACTGAAGCTTTCTTT.

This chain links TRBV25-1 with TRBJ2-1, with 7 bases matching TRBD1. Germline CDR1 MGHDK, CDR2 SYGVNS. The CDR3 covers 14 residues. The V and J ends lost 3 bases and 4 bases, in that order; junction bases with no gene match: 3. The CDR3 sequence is CASSEPDRYNEQFF. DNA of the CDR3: TGTGCCAGCAGTGAGCCGGACAGGTACAATGAGCAGTTCTTC.

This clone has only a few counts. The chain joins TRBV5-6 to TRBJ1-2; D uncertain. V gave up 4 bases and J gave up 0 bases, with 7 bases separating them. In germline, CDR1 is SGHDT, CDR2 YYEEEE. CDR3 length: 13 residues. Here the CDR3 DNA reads TGTGCCAGCAGCATTGGGCCTAACTATGGCTACACCTTC. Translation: CASSIGPNYGYTF.